One sample yielded the 23 T cell receptor beta chains listed below, sequenced in a study of blood T cell repertoires in COVID-19 (dated by TCRdb to about 2020). Library construction relied on the immunoSEQ multiplex PCR assay. Imported from immuneACCESS, the table was reduced by TCRdb to in-frame sequences with V and J called. These copies leave out some clones; in studies compared against another copy, an unresolved V gene accounts for under half, and the cause of the remainder is not known. This sample comprises tens of thousands of clones, about 88% of them detected only once. The ten largest clones capture around 7.8% of the sample. Material: peripheral blood. These receptors were taken from a man of 80 years or more with active or convalescent COVID-19.

The DNA of the CDR3 is TGTGCCAGCAGCTTAGAAGTGAGTGGGAGGGATAATTCACCCCTCCACTTT. Translation gives CASSLEVSGRDNSPLHF. This chain joins TRBV11-2 and TRBJ1-6, with unresolved D. This CDR3 has 17 amino acids. V lost 0 bases to trimming and J lost 5 bases, with 14 bases between them. Germline-derived CDR1 and CDR2 are SGHAT and FQNNGV.

The rearrangement links TRBV19 to TRBJ2-5; 7 bases agree with TRBD2. V lost 2 bases to trimming and J lost 1 base; unmatched junction nucleotides: 7. CDR1 is LNHDA and CDR2 is SQIVND in the germline V gene (reference sequence). The CDR3 runs 16 residues. CDR3 residues: CASSISSGAPQETQYF. In DNA form, the CDR3 reads TGTGCCAGTAGTATATCGAGCGGGGCCCCCCAAGAGACCCAGTACTTC. The full variable domain, its missing parts supplied by reference TRBV19 and TRBJ2-5, is DGGITQSPKYLFRKEGQNVTLSCEQNLNHDAMYWYRQDPGQGLRLIYYSQIVNDFQKGDIAEGYSVSREKKESFPLTVTSAQKNPTAFYLCASSISSGAPQETQYFGPGTRLLVL.

The chain joins TRBV5-1 to TRBJ2-5; 7 bases fit TRBD2. Germline CDR1 and CDR2: SGHRS and YFSETQ. V lost 0 bases and J lost 2; bases outside the gene matches: 4. The CDR3 loop spans 15 amino acids. CDR3 DNA sequence: TGCGCCAGCAGCTTGGCCCGCGGGGGACAAGAGACCCAGTACTTC. It is translated as CASSLARGGQETQYF.

The rearrangement uses TRBV29-1 and TRBJ1-5, with 9 bases that match TRBD1. V lost 4 bases to trimming and J lost 5 bases; unmatched junction nucleotides: 3. Germline V gene data show CDR1 as SQVTM and CDR2 as ANQGSEA. The CDR3 extends over 13 amino acids. CDR3 coding DNA: TGCAGCGTTGTAACAGGGGGCGATCAGCCCCAGCATTTT. It yields the protein CSVVTGGDQPQHF.

V and J are TRBV19 and TRBJ1-5; no clear D gene. Germline CDR1 reads LNHDA; CDR2 reads SQIVND (reference sequence). The CDR3 extends over 12 amino acids. Trimming stripped 3 bases from V and 4 bases from J, with 4 bases between. The CDR3 region is CASSMTNQPQHF. The CDR3, as DNA: TGTGCCAGTAGTATGACTAATCAGCCCCAGCATTTT. The variable domain in full, with the rest retrieved from reference TRBV19 and TRBJ1-5, is DGGITQSPKYLFRKEGQNVTLSCEQNLNHDAMYWYRQDPGQGLRLIYYSQIVNDFQKGDIAEGYSVSREKKESFPLTVTSAQKNPTAFYLCASSMTNQPQHFGDGTRLSIL.

This chain connects TRBV7-2 to TRBJ1-1; the D gene is possibly TRBD1 (6 bases). Germline V gene lookup returns CDR1 SGHTA and CDR2 FQGNSA. Trimming shortened V by 5 bases and J by 4 bases, and 23 bases separated the two germline ends. The CDR3 is 17 residues long. In DNA, the CDR3 is TGTGCCAGCAGCAACCCGACAGGCAAAAAAGGTGGCACTGAAGCTTTCTTT. Translating gives CASSNPTGKKGGTEAFF.

This chain uses TRBV15 with TRBJ1-4, with D uncertain. CDR1 is LNHNV, CDR2 YYDKDF, per germline (reference sequence). V lost 0 bases to trimming and J lost 0 bases, with 11 bases between them. The CDR3 loop spans 17 amino acids. The CDR3 bases are TGTGCCACCAGCAGAGATTGGGCAGCTGCAACTAATGAAAAACTGTTTTTT. Translated: CATSRDWAAATNEKLFF.

V and J are TRBV7-6 and TRBJ1-5; no firm D call. V was pared by 1 base and J by 0 bases, with 10 bases between. This CDR3 region has 16 residues. The germline gives CDR1 SGHVS, CDR2 FNYEAQ. DNA of the CDR3: TGTGCCAGCAGCTTAGAAGGAGGATATAGCAATCAGCCCCAGCATTTT. This translates into CASSLEGGYSNQPQHF.

V usage is TRBV6-6 and J usage is TRBJ1-3; D is ambiguous. V was shortened by 3 bases and J by 4 bases, with 13 bases between the two germline ends. CDR1 is MNHNY, CDR2 SVGAGI, per germline (reference sequence). The CDR3 totals 15 residues. The chain's CDR3 is CASSYLVTEGNTIYF. In DNA, the CDR3 is TGTGCCAGCAGTTATTTGGTCACCGAGGGAAACACCATATATTTT.

The V gene is TRBV24-1, the J gene TRBJ1-2; TRBD1 is a possible D gene (6 bases). This CDR3 comprises 15 residues. V was clipped by 3 bases and J by 1 base, with 11 bases between them. Per the germline V gene, CDR1 is KGHDR and CDR2 is SFDVKD. The DNA for the CDR3 is TGTGCCACCAGTGATGGACTGGACAGTAACTATGGCTACACCTTC. Amino acid sequence: CATSDGLDSNYGYTF.

V gene TRBV30 combines with J gene TRBJ1-1; D not certain. The germline V gene encodes CDR1 GTSNPN and CDR2 SVGIG (reference sequence). The CDR3 is made up of 12 amino acids. Between the trimmed V and J ends, which lost 2 bases and 5 bases, there was a span of 9 bases. The CDR3 region is CAWSFGGTEAFF. CDR3 nucleotide sequence: TGTGCCTGGAGTTTTGGCGGGACTGAAGCTTTCTTT.

This chain's CDR3 is CASSSDGLNTEAFF. DNA of the CDR3: TGCGCCAGCAGCTCCGACGGGTTGAACACTGAAGCTTTCTTT. V usage is TRBV5-1 and J usage is TRBJ1-1; D is uncertain. V was shortened by 3 bases and J by 0 bases, with 9 bases between the two germline ends. The CDR3 is 14 residues long. Per germline, CDR1 SGHRS and CDR2 YFSETQ.

The chain recombines TRBV29-1 with TRBJ2-3; 8 nucleotides line up with TRBD1. Germline V gives CDR1 SQVTM, CDR2 ANQGSEA. Trimming at V came to 1 base and at J to 2 bases, leaving 5 bases not matched to a gene. The CDR3 has 15 residues. The CDR3 loop reads CSVEGDRGATDTQYF. Written as DNA, the CDR3 is TGCAGCGTTGAAGGTGACAGGGGTGCCACAGATACGCAGTATTTT.

The rearrangement links TRBV18 to TRBJ1-5; no clear D. From germline, CDR1 is KGHSH and CDR2 LQKENI. Trimming stripped 3 bases from V and 4 bases from J, with 16 bases between. There are 16 residues in the CDR3. DNA for the CDR3: TGTGCCAGCTCACCTGCGACACCTAAAGCTAATCAGCCCCAGCATTTT. Translated: CASSPATPKANQPQHF.

The chain is built from TRBV19 and TRBJ1-5; D possibly corresponds to TRBD1 (5 bases). Germline assignment: CDR1 LNHDA and CDR2 SQIVND (reference sequence). Trimming stripped 8 bases from V and 0 bases from J, with 8 bases between. This CDR3 has 13 residues. In DNA, the CDR3 is TGTGCCAGTGCGGACACTAGCAATCAGCCCCAGCATTTT. Translation gives CASADTSNQPQHF.

The J gene is TRBJ1-3, the V gene TRBV4-1, with TRBD1 identical over 8 bases. The CDR3 is 16 residues long. V dropped 0 bases and J dropped 5; count of bases not matched to a gene: 6. The germline V gene encodes CDR1 MGHRA and CDR2 YSYEKL. The CDR3 coding sequence is TGCGCCAGCAGCCAAGATACAGGGGGAATAAGAAACACCATATATTTT. It codes for CASSQDTGGIRNTIYF.

This chain uses TRBV11-3 with TRBJ1-4; 7 nucleotides line up with TRBD1. Trimming took 6 bases from V and 2 from J; bases not matched to a gene: 12. The CDR3 consists of 17 residues. The germline CDR1 and CDR2 sequences are SGHNT and YENEEA. For the CDR3, the DNA is TGTGCCAGCAGTTATTCGAGGACAGGACCTACTAATGAAAAACTGTTTTTT. Its translation is CASSYSRTGPTNEKLFF.

The V call is TRBV19, the J call TRBJ1-1, with D unresolved. This CDR3 region has 15 residues. From germline, CDR1 is LNHDA and CDR2 SQIVND (reference sequence). V lost 6 bases to trimming and J lost 4 bases, with 18 bases between them. This chain's CDR3 is CASRPGTTQSTEAFF. CDR3 DNA: TGTGCCAGTAGACCGGGTACAACGCAGAGCACTGAAGCTTTCTTT.

The chain is built from TRBV5-1 and TRBJ2-3, with 7 bases identical to TRBD1. The CDR3 is made up of 15 amino acids. V lost 4 bases to trimming and J lost 5 bases; unmatched junction nucleotides: 10. Germline loops: CDR1 SGHRS, CDR2 YFSETQ. This CDR3 is CASSPDRVVEDTQYF. For the CDR3, the DNA is TGCGCCAGCAGCCCTGACAGGGTAGTTGAAGATACGCAGTATTTT. Full variable domain (remainder filled in from reference TRBV5-1 and TRBJ2-3): KAGVTQTPRYLIKTRGQQVTLSCSPISGHRSVSWYQQTPGQGLQFLFEYFSETQRNKGNFPGRFSGRQFSNSRSEMNVSTLELGDSALYLCASSPDRVVEDTQYFGPGTRLTVL.

V gene TRBV5-6 combines with J gene TRBJ2-5; TRBD2 agrees at 14 bases. Germline assignment: CDR1 SGHDT and CDR2 YYEEEE. The V and J ends lost 2 bases and 3 bases, in that order; junction bases with no gene match: 9. The CDR3 loop spans 18 amino acids. CDR3 region: CASSLDPTSGGVEETQYF. The CDR3 bases are TGTGCCAGCAGCTTAGACCCGACTAGCGGGGGGGTCGAAGAGACCCAGTACTTC.

The V and J genes are TRBV6-5 and TRBJ1-5; possible D gene TRBD1, 5 bases. Trimming removed 9 bases from V and 1 base from J, with 10 bases in between. The germline CDR1 and CDR2 sequences are MNHEY and SVGAGI. The CDR3 runs to 13 residues. The CDR3 loop is CASKRDSNQPQHF. CDR3 bases: TGTGCCAGTAAGCGGGACAGCAATCAGCCCCAGCATTTT.

The V and J genes are TRBV30 and TRBJ1-3; D remains ambiguous. Germline CDR1 is GTSNPN and CDR2 is SVGIG (reference sequence). The CDR3 is 13 residues long. Deletions cut 8 bases from V and 4 bases from J, with 15 bases between. CDR3 nucleotide sequence: TGTGCCAGAGAAAACTCGGGGGGAAACACCATATATTTT. Translating it yields CARENSGGNTIYF. Variable domain in full (rest from reference TRBV30 and TRBJ1-3): SQTIHQWPATLVQPVGSPLSLECTVEGTSNPNLYWYRQAAGRGLQLLFYSVGIGQISSEVPQNLSASRPQDRQFILSSKKLLLSDSGFYLCARENSGGNTIYFGEGSWLTVV.

The rearrangement uses TRBV11-2 and TRBJ1-2; 12 bases match TRBD1. The CDR3 length is 15 residues. Germline CDR1 is SGHAT and CDR2 is FQNNGV. The V and J ends lost 5 bases and 7 bases, in that order; junction bases with no gene match: 8. CDR3 DNA sequence: TGTGCCAGCAGCGAGGCCGGGACAGGGGGCCCTGGCTACACCTTC. Encoded protein: CASSEAGTGGPGYTF.